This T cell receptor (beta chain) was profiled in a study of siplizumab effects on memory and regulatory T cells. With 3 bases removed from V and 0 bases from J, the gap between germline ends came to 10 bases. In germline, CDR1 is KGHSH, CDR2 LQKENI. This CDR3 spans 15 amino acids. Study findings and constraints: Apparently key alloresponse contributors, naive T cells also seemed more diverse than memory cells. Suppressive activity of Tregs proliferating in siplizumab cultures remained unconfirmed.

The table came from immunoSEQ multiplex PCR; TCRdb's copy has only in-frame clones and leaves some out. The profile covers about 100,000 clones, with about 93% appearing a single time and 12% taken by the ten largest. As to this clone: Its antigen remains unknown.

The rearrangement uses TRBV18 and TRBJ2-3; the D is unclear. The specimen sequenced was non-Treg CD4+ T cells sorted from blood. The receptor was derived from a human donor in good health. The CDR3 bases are TGTGCCAGCTCACCTATCTCGTCTAGCACAGATACGCAGTATTTT. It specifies CASSPISSSTDTQYF.